This T cell receptor beta chain was identified in a study of response to subunit inactivated influenza vaccine. Whole-study results and caveats: Authors suggested that a seasonal influenza vaccination recruits few new T cells each time.

CDR1 is SGHTA and CDR2 is FQGNSA in the germline V gene. V was clipped by 5 bases and J by 7 bases, with 15 bases between them. The CDR3 contains 15 residues. TCRdb processed the RT-PCR reads anew with MiXCR; each CDR3 protein has one entry. Of hundreds of thousands of distinct CDR3 sequences listed, around 14% were seen once; the top ten hold approximately 10%. This clonotype came up a few times. Its specificity is not known. The sample here was PBMCs from blood, taken roughly 12 days after vaccination. The chain has TRBV7-2 and TRBJ1-6; D is unresolved. This TCR was recovered from a man between 45 and 60 years old who received an inactivated influenza vaccine. CDR3 region: CASSPRVGQNSPLHF. As DNA, the CDR3 is TGTGCCAGCAGCCCACGGGTCGGCCAGAATTCACCCCTCCACTTT.